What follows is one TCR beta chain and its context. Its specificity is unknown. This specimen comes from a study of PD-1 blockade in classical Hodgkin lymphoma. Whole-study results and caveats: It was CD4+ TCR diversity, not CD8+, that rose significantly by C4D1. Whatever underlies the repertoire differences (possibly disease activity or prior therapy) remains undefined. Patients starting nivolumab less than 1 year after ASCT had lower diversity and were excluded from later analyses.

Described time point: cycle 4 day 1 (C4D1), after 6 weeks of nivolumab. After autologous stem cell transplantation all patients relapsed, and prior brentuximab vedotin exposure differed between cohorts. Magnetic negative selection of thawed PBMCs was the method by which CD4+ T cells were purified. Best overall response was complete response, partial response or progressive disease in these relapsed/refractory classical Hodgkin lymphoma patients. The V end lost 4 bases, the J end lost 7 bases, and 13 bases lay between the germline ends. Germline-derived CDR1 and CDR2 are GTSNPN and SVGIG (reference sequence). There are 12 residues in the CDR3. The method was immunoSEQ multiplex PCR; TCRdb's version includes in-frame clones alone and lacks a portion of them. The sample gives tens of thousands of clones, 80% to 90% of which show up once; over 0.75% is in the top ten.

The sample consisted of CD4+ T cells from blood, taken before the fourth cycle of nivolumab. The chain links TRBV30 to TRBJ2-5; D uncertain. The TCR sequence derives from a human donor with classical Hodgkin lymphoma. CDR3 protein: CAWKAAPGTQYF. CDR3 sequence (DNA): TGTGCCTGGAAGGCAGCCCCAGGGACCCAGTACTTC. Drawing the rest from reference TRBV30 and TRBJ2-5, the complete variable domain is SQTIHQWPATLVQPVGSPLSLECTVEGTSNPNLYWYRQAAGRGLQLLFYSVGIGQISSEVPQNLSASRPQDRQFILSSKKLLLSDSGFYLCAWKAAPGTQYFGPGTRLLVL.